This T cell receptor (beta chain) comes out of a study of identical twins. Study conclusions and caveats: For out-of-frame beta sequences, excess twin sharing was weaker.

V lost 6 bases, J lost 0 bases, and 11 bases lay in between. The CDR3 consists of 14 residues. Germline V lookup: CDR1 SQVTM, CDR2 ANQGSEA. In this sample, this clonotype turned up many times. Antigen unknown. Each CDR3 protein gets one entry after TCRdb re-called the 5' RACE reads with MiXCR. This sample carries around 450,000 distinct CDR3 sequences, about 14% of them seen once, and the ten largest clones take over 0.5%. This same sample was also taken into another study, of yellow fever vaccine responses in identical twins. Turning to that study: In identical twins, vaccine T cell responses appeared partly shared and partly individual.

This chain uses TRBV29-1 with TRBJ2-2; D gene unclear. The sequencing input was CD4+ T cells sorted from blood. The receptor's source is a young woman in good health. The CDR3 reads CSVAGSANTGELFF. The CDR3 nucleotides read TGCAGCGTAGCCGGGTCAGCGAACACCGGGGAGCTGTTTTTT.